Shown below are 8 T cell receptor beta chains from a single sample sequenced in a study of OX40 agonist ivuxolimab in advanced cancers. Library generation was performed with the immunoSEQ multiplex PCR assay. TCRdb took this table from immuneACCESS and kept in-frame rearrangements with V and J called. Such tables lack part of the clones; where checked against another copy, unresolved V genes explain under half of the gap, and the rest is unexplained. For this sample there are about 93,000 clones; under 95% appear just once. The ten largest make up around 2.8% of the sample. The sample here was CD4+ or CD8+ T cells sorted from blood, taken in a trial of the OX40 agonist ivuxolimab. These receptors originate from an adult with an advanced solid tumor such as melanoma, head and neck, liver or kidney cancer.

The chain employs TRBV2 and TRBJ1-1, with 8 bases aligning to TRBD1. CDR1 is SNHLY and CDR2 is FYNNEI in the germline V gene. The CDR3 sequence is 14 residues long. V dropped 5 bases and J dropped 3; count of bases not matched to a gene: 5. The CDR3, as DNA: TGTGCCAGCAGTTTGACAGGGGTACACACTGAAGCTTTCTTT. This codes for CASSLTGVHTEAFF.

The genes are TRBV6-1 and TRBJ1-2, with 7 positions matching TRBD1. J was trimmed by 4 bases and V by 5 bases; bases with no gene match: 10. The CDR3 is 15 residues long. Per the germline V gene, CDR1 is MNHNS and CDR2 is SASEGT. The CDR3 nucleotides read TGTGCCAGCAGTCCTTCGACAGGGCCCATCTATGGCTACACCTTC. Its protein is CASSPSTGPIYGYTF.

The count of this clone is one. V usage is TRBV6-5 and J usage is TRBJ2-7; 8 bases align to TRBD2. Trimming cost V 4 bases and J 1 base; bases outside gene matches: 0. Looked up from germline, CDR1 is MNHEY and CDR2 is SVGAGI. CDR3 length: 13 amino acids. As DNA, the CDR3 is TGTGCCAGCAGTTTAGCGGGATCCTACGAGCAGTACTTC. Encoded protein: CASSLAGSYEQYF.

The V gene is TRBV6-6, the J gene TRBJ1-4; D gene unclear. From germline, CDR1 is MNHNY and CDR2 SVGAGI (reference sequence). The V and J ends lost 5 bases and 7 bases respectively, with 17 bases between them. CDR3 size: 15 residues. CDR3 nucleotides: TGTGCCAGCAGTCCTCGCGTGTTGGCCTCTGAAAAACTGTTTTTT. This encodes CASSPRVLASEKLFF.

The chain links TRBV19 to TRBJ2-5; no definite D call. This CDR3 is 13 amino acids long. Germline V lookup: CDR1 LNHDA, CDR2 SQIVND (reference sequence). Trimming pared 1 base from V and 4 bases from J, leaving 7 bases between. The DNA for the CDR3 is TGTGCCAGTAGTATAGTAGGTGGAGAGACCCAGTACTTC. Protein product: CASSIVGGETQYF. Full variable domain (remainder filled in from reference TRBV19 and TRBJ2-5): DGGITQSPKYLFRKEGQNVTLSCEQNLNHDAMYWYRQDPGQGLRLIYYSQIVNDFQKGDIAEGYSVSREKKESFPLTVTSAQKNPTAFYLCASSIVGGETQYFGPGTRLLVL.

This rearrangement joins TRBV10-3 to TRBJ2-7; 11 bases agree with TRBD1. Germline V gene lookup returns CDR1 ENHRY and CDR2 SYGVKD. This CDR3 spans 14 amino acids. The trim removed 5 bases at V and 3 bases at J, leaving 3 bases unmatched. The CDR3 DNA reads as TGTGCCATCAGTACCGGGACAGGGGGCTACGAGCAGTACTTC. Its protein is CAISTGTGGYEQYF.

This sequence joins TRBV5-3 and TRBJ1-5; D is undetermined. TRBV5-3 has ORF status, its function being uncertain. Trimming removed 3 bases from V and 6 bases from J, with 4 bases in between. This CDR3 comprises 11 residues. This CDR3 reads CARSSTQPQHF. In nucleotides, the CDR3 is TGTGCCAGAAGCTCTACTCAGCCCCAGCATTTT.

V and J are TRBV29-1 and TRBJ2-1; the match to TRBD2 covers 9 bases. The V gene end was trimmed by 7 bases and the J gene end by 5 bases; junction bases not matched to a gene: 6. Looked up from germline, CDR1 is SQVTM and CDR2 is ANQGSEA. The CDR3 is 13 residues long. The CDR3 is CSAPRTSDNEQFF. In DNA, the CDR3 is TGCAGCGCCCCGAGGACTAGCGACAATGAGCAGTTCTTC.